This T cell receptor beta chain was captured by sequencing in a study of long-term antiretroviral therapy in people with HIV. Survey level was the resolution at which the v3.0 immunoSEQ assay ran. TCRdb's copy holds only in-frame clones and misses some; the assay was immunoSEQ multiplex PCR. The repertoire has some 31,000 clones, approximately 90% of them found once; the top ten carry 13%. This clonotype originated in a young man with HIV. Sequenced here: unsorted PBMCs, sampled 1.1 years after starting antiretroviral therapy.

In nucleotides, the CDR3 is TGTGCCAGCAGCTTGGGTGTTTTCGGCCGTTCCAATGTGGCCCTCCACTTT. Amino acid sequence: CASSLGVFGRSNVALHF. The rearrangement joins TRBV5-5 to TRBJ1-6; D gene uncertain. CDR3 length: 17 residues. Germline-derived CDR1 and CDR2 are SGHKS and YYEKEE (reference sequence). The germline V and J ends were trimmed by 0 bases and 14 bases, with 24 bases remaining between them.